A selection of T cell receptor beta chains follows, all from one sample in a study of blood T cell repertoires in COVID-19. Method: immunoSEQ multiplex PCR; TCRdb's copy keeps in-frame clones and lacks some. Here the sample spans about 270,000 clones, roughly 90% being singletons. The specimen sequenced was PBMCs or T cells enriched from blood (not recorded which). These receptors all come from a woman aged 25 to 39 who had recovered from COVID-19. Both conserved end residues are part of each CDR3. D genes are given only for firm matches. Clone size is stated in some rows and not others, as once, few, many or a class when expanded.

>NA|TRBJ1-2|NA|TRBV18
CASSPLHFSGYTF
>NA|TRBJ2-5|TRBD2|TRBV2
CAGSPGTSSQETQYF
>NA|TRBJ2-7|NA|TRBV6-5
CASSYAGSTYEQYF
>NA|TRBJ2-1|NA|TRBV27
CASSLSSYNEQFF
>NA|TRBJ1-4|TRBD1|TRBV5-1
CASSQGVGEKLFF
>NA|TRBJ1-1|TRBD1|TRBV28
CASSHLPTGHTEAFF
>NA|TRBJ2-7|NA|TRBV21-1
CASSKTPGQGALARSYEQYF
>NA|TRBJ2-1|NA|TRBV5-1
CASSLEGGSYNEQFF
>NA|TRBJ1-1|NA|TRBV5-4
CASSSPPRAMNTEAFF
>NA|TRBJ2-2|NA|TRBV7-8
CASSLGLRTGELFF
>NA|TRBJ2-2|TRBD2|TRBV7-6
CASSEGTSETGELFF
>once|TRBJ1-2|NA|TRBV9
CASSVGGNFNYGYTF
>NA|TRBJ2-7|TRBD1|TRBV6-7
CAKTGTGVFYEQYF
>once|TRBJ2-7|TRBD1|TRBV4-1
CASSLGPGQGNYEQYF
>NA|TRBJ2-7|NA|TRBV6-1
CASSELRGTPYEQYF
>NA|TRBJ1-3|NA|TRBV13
CASSLSVDRWNRSGNTIYF
>few|TRBJ1-1|NA|TRBV7-9
CASSLVVGQRGTEAFF
>NA|TRBJ1-5|NA|TRBV19
CASSSRMTNKNQPQHF
>NA|TRBJ2-2|TRBD2|TRBV7-6
CASSLELAGYTGELFF
>NA|TRBJ1-2|TRBD1|TRBV6-5
CASRRTGALYGYTF
>NA|TRBJ2-3|NA|TRBV6-5
CASCPQGDGTDTQYF
>NA|TRBJ1-6|NA|TRBV6-5
CASSPGSSYNSPLHF
>NA|TRBJ2-7|NA|TRBV7-9
CASRKGQHYEQYF
>NA|TRBJ1-2|TRBD1|TRBV18
CASSGGTGAFNYGYTF
>NA|TRBJ2-1|NA|TRBV6-4
CASSDSGRSNEQFF
>NA|TRBJ1-5|NA|TRBV5-6
CASSFGTGEQPQHF
>NA|TRBJ2-3|NA|TRBV5-1
CASSLGGIADTQYF
>NA|TRBJ2-5|TRBD2|TRBV5-6
CASSYLSGEETQYF
>NA|TRBJ1-4|TRBD1|TRBV7-8
CASSFADRVTTNEKLFF
>NA|TRBJ1-5|NA|TRBV19
CASSKIRGTILLNQPQHF
>NA|TRBJ2-3|TRBD2|TRBV6-5
CASRERGVPTDTQYF
>NA|TRBJ2-6|NA|TRBV19
CASSIRAGGISGANVLTF
>NA|TRBJ2-1|TRBD2|TRBV6-2/TRBV6-3
CASSYSGGGPNEQFF
>NA|TRBJ1-2|TRBD1|TRBV3-1/TRBV3-2
CASSQRRGGASGYTF
>NA|TRBJ2-1|NA|TRBV30
CAWSKTNNEQFF
>NA|TRBJ2-7|TRBD1|TRBV7-2
CASSRTGTGDSYEQYF
>NA|TRBJ2-1|NA|TRBV7-9
CAIHVGNNEQFF
>NA|TRBJ1-1|TRBD1|TRBV19
CASSPATGGGRTEAFF
>NA|TRBJ2-6|NA|TRBV4-2
CASSQDLYPFPHTGANVLTF
>NA|TRBJ2-3|TRBD2|TRBV5-4
CASSLKTSGVADTQYF
>NA|TRBJ2-1|TRBD2|TRBV7-9
CASSLGSGSIGEQFF
>NA|TRBJ2-7|TRBD2|TRBV9
CASSVDPPSGSRDEQYF
>once|TRBJ2-7|NA|TRBV1
CTSSQWTGEVYEQYF
>NA|TRBJ2-5|TRBD2|TRBV11-1
CASSSMGLAEETQYF
>NA|TRBJ2-7|NA|TRBV7-9
CASSLKLTTDDEQYF
>NA|TRBJ2-4|TRBD1|TRBV6-4
CASDRGHQLAKNIQYF
>NA|TRBJ2-7|NA|TRBV7-8
CASSSARITTYEQYF
>NA|TRBJ1-1|NA|TRBV28
CASSEAGVNTEAFF
>NA|TRBJ1-6|NA|TRBV28
CASWVSLEASPLHF
>once|TRBJ2-3|TRBD2|TRBV19
CASSISGRAPTQYF
>NA|TRBJ2-5|TRBD2|TRBV2
CASSPSGGRETQYF
>NA|TRBJ2-1|NA|TRBV3-1/TRBV3-2
CASSPRRGGLYNEQFF
>NA|TRBJ2-1|NA|TRBV10-2
CASRAGLPESYNEQFF
>once|TRBJ2-1|NA|TRBV19
CATDPETGATMSRFF
>NA|TRBJ1-1|NA|TRBV9
CASSVDQDTEAFF
>NA|TRBJ2-2|NA|TRBV10-3
CAISEPGLLNTGELFF
>once|TRBJ2-5|TRBD2|TRBV18
CASSPPSGGLQETQYF
>once|TRBJ2-2|TRBD2|TRBV24-1
CATSDPGGRTGELFF
>NA|TRBJ1-2|NA|TRBV11-2
CASSLGLRTYGYTF
>NA|TRBJ1-1|NA|TRBV19
CASNGGFGGGAEAFF